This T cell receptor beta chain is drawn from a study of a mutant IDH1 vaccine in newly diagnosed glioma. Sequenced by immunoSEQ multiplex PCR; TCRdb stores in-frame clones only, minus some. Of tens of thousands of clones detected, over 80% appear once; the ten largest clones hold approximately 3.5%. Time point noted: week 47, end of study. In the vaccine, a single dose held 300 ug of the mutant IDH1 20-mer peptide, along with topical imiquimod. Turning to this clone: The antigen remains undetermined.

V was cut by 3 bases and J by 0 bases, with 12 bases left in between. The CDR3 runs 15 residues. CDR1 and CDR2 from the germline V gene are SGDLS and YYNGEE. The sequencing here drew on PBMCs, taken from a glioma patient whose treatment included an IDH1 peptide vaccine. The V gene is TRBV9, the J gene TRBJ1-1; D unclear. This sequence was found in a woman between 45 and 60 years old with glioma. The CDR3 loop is CASSATQVLNTEAFF. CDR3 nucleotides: TGTGCCAGCAGCGCGACCCAGGTACTGAACACTGAAGCTTTCTTT.